This T cell receptor beta chain appears in the sequencing data of a study of monozygotic twins with inflammatory bowel disease. Whole-study findings and limits: No separation of different T cell subtypes was possible. Support was absent for any single strong signal or clonotype linked to IBD.

Phlebotomy per donor yielded a single 2.5 ml blood sample. About this clonotype: What it binds is not known.

An amount of approximately 3,800 ng of total RNA was used for each TCR library. TCRdb re-called the 5' RACE reads; one entry per CDR3 protein, DNA not given. This sample's clone table lists about 380,000 distinct CDR3 sequences. Germline lookup yields CDR1 MGHRA and CDR2 YSYEKL. CDR3 length: 21 amino acids. The source of this sequence is a human donor with ulcerative colitis or Crohn's disease, or a healthy co-twin of an affected twin (not recorded which). The rearrangement joins TRBV4-1 to TRBJ2-5; TCRdb reports TRBD2, a call that lacks DNA to check it against. Sequenced: blood. CDR3 region: CASSQVSLAGGQYSEGETQYF.